The source of this TCR beta chain is a study of vaccination effects on CD4 cells after COVID-19. Study at large: It was a median of 72 days after the second dose that post-vaccine samples were obtained. Findings and limits, study-wide: By a late point after vaccination, infection- and vaccine-induced clones had shrunk markedly through clonal contraction.

The method was immunoSEQ multiplex PCR; TCRdb's version includes in-frame clones alone and lacks a portion of them. Among tens of thousands of clones, roughly 80% were seen once, and the ten largest hold about 5.3%. Viral peptide pool expansion of antigen-specific CD4+ T cells preceded sequencing in the ViraFEST assay. When less than 13 days of culture had elapsed, CD4+ T cells were isolated. Each participant was administered two doses of either the BNT162b2 or the mRNA-1273 vaccine. Absence of prior SARS-CoV-2 infection characterized the vaccine recipients, who showed negative nucleocapsid antibodies. Cultures received IL-2 medium that replaced half the medium on days 3 and 7. Germline CDR1 reads KGHDR; CDR2 reads SFDVKD. CDR3 length equals 16 residues. V lost 4 bases and J lost 1; bases outside the gene matches: 4. The table lists this clone with a count of one. The antigen is not known.

The rearrangement joins TRBV24-1 to TRBJ2-5; 11 bases are shared with TRBD2. The sequences come from CD4+ T cells from PBMCs cultured with SARS-CoV-2 spike peptides, collected after COVID-19 vaccination. The TCR sequence derives from a human donor who received a COVID-19 vaccine. Some clones in this sample may be carry-over from other donors' samples. The CDR3 DNA follows: TGTGCCACCAGTGACGCCGGGACTAGCGGCCAAGAGACCCAGTACTTC. The encoded protein is CATSDAGTSGQETQYF.